The clone carrying this T cell receptor (beta chain) was detected only a few times. Its antigen is unidentified. Time point given: pre-sensitization, week 0. Treatment indicated: therapeutic diphenylcyclopropenone sensitization with weekly scalp DPC. This specimen comes from a study of human T cells and chemical hapten exposure. Whole-study results and caveats: Patch test score rose with PT1 expanded TCRs, significant at 8, 16, 32, not 4. Clustering by CDR3 similarity yielded significantly more large clusters from expanded TCRs than controls. No change in TCRs above 1 in 1000 frequency was produced by DPC sensitization. Alopecia was present in the donors, so their immune response may differ from healthy people's.

TCRdb reprocessed the RACE reads with MiXCR, giving one entry per CDR3 protein. The table includes 200,000 to 300,000 distinct CDR3 sequences, 7.5% to 9% detected once. Sequencing was performed on whole blood, taken in connection with sensitization to the hapten diphenylcyclopropenone (DPC). This receptor was obtained from a woman between 40 and 55 years old with alopecia areata. Some clones in this sample may be carry-over from other donors' samples.

The CDR3 region has the DNA TGTGCCAGCAGGGACCCCAACTATGGCTACACCTTC. Protein product: CASRDPNYGYTF. The chain recombines TRBV27 with TRBJ1-2; D is undetermined. CDR3 length equals 12 residues. The V and J ends lost 6 bases and 2 bases respectively, with 7 bases between them. Germline-derived CDR1 and CDR2 are MNHEY and SMNVEV (reference sequence).